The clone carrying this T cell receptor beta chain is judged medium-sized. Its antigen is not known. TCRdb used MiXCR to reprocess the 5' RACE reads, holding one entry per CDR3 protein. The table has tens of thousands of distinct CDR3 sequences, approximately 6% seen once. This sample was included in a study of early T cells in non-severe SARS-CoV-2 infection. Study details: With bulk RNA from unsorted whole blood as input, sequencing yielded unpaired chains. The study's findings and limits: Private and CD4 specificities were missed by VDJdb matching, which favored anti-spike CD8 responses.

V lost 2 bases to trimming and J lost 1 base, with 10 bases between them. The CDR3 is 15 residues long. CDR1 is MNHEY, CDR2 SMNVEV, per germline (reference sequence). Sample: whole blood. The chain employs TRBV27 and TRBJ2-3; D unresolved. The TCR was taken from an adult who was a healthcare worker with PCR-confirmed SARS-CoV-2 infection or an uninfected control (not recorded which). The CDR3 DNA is TGTGCCAGCAGTTTAGACCTGGAACGCACAGATACGCAGTATTTT. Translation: CASSLDLERTDTQYF.